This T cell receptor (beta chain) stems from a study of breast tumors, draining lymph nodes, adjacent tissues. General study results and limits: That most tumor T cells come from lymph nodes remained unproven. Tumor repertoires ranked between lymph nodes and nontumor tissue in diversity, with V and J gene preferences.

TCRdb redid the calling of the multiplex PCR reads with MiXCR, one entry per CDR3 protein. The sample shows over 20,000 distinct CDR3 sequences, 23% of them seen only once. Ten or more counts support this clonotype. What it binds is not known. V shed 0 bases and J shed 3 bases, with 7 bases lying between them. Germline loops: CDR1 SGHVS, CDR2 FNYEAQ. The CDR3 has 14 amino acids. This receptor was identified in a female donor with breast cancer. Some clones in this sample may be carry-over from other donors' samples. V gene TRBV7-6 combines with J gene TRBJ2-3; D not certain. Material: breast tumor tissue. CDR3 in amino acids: CASSLAQVTDTQYF. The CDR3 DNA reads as TGTGCCAGCAGCTTAGCGCAGGTTACAGATACGCAGTATTTT.